This T cell receptor (beta chain) was sequenced during a study of shared clonotypes between healthy human individuals. The CDR3 runs to 14 residues. Germline assignment: CDR1 MNHEY and CDR2 SMNVEV (reference sequence). This clone was picked up many times. The antigen is not known. The naive CD8 population came from CD45RO-negative cells selected for CCR7, without terminally differentiated effector memory CD45RA+ cells. TCRdb keeps only in-frame clones here, not all; method: immunoSEQ multiplex PCR. The sample lists approximately 2,200,000 clones; 90% to 95% were seen once. Study-wide findings and caveats: Few donors limited the genetic and exposure-history diversity represented. The study found roughly 5% of naive CD4 clonotypes shared across a few donors.

The TCR was taken from a man younger than 30 in good health. Some clones in this sample may be carry-over from other donors' samples. The chain recombines TRBV27 with TRBJ2-1, with 8 bases fitting TRBD1. The sequenced material came from naive CD8+ T cells from PBMCs. The CDR3 DNA is TGTGGAGCAGGAAGCGGACAGGGTTACAATGAGCAGTTCTTC. Translation: CGAGSGQGYNEQFF.